These 15 T cell receptor beta chains were all obtained from the same sample, sequenced in a study of blood T cell repertoires in COVID-19. Assay: immunoSEQ multiplex PCR; the TCRdb copy retains only in-frame clones and omits some. There are around 500,000 clones in the sample; around nine tenths occur only once, and under 9.5% lies in the top ten. The sequencing sample was made of PBMCs or T cells enriched from blood (not recorded which). These receptors all stem from a woman aged 55-70 years who had recovered from COVID-19.

V is TRBV7-2 and J is TRBJ2-2; 11 bases map to TRBD1. This CDR3 region has 18 residues. V lost 3 bases, J lost 3 bases, and 9 bases stayed unmatched. Germline CDR1 reads SGHTA; CDR2 reads FQGNSA. CDR3 amino acids: CASSFPGTGGRDTGELFF. Written as DNA, the CDR3 is TGTGCCAGCAGCTTTCCCGGGACAGGGGGACGAGACACCGGGGAGCTGTTTTTT.

This clone was picked up a small number of times. The chain links TRBV7-6 to TRBJ2-7, with 9 bases fitting TRBD1. The CDR3 is made up of 14 amino acids. V shed 5 bases, J shed 2 bases, and the junction held 4 bases outside the gene matches. Germline V CDR1 and CDR2: SGHVS, FNYEAQ. The CDR3 DNA follows: TGTGCCAGCAGCGAGGGACAGGGACCCTACGAGCAGTACTTC. Its protein is CASSEGQGPYEQYF. The whole variable domain, remainder taken from reference TRBV7-6 and TRBJ2-7, is GAGVSQSPRYKVTKRGQDVALRCDPISGHVSLYWYRQALGQGPEFLTYFNYEAQQDKSGLPNDRFSAERPEGSISTLTIQRTEQRDSAMYRCASSEGQGPYEQYFGPGTRLTVT.

The genes are TRBV13 and TRBJ2-7, with 7 bases that match TRBD1. This CDR3 comprises 13 residues. The J segment lost 5 bases and the V segment lost 5 bases, leaving 6 bases of the junction unmatched. From germline, CDR1 is PRHDT and CDR2 FYEKMQ (reference sequence). In DNA form, the CDR3 reads TGTGCCAGCAGCCAAACAGGGGTCCACGAGCAGTACGTC. Translating gives CASSQTGVHEQYV.

V is TRBV18 and J is TRBJ1-1, with D possibly being TRBD1 (6 bases). CDR3 length equals 14 residues. V was trimmed by 3 bases and J by 4 bases, leaving 12 bases between them. Germline values: CDR1 KGHSH, CDR2 LQKENI. The CDR3 DNA reads TGTGCCAGCTCACCTGGGCGAGGGGGCACTGAAGCTTTCTTT. It codes for CASSPGRGGTEAFF.

Only a few counts were recorded for this clone. The chain combines TRBV5-1 with TRBJ1-3; perhaps TRBD1 as D (5 bases). The CDR3 covers 15 residues. Germline-derived CDR1 and CDR2 are SGHRS and YFSETQ. The V and J ends lost 0 bases and 3 bases respectively, with 10 bases between them. CDR3 in DNA: TGCGCCAGCAGCTTGGTCGGGGGAAATGGAAACACCATATATTTT. Its protein product is CASSLVGGNGNTIYF.

The chain combines TRBV18 with TRBJ2-5; a weak D match, TRBD2 (5 bases). Trimming removed 4 bases at V and 4 bases at J, with 7 bases between. Looked up from germline, CDR1 is KGHSH and CDR2 is LQKENI. There are 12 residues in the CDR3. The CDR3 here is CASSQRTETQYF. CDR3 nucleotide sequence: TGTGCCAGCTCACAGCGGACAGAGACCCAGTACTTC.

The J gene is TRBJ2-3, the V gene TRBV5-1; D perhaps matches TRBD2 (7 bases). V lost 4 bases to trimming and J lost 2 bases, with 11 bases between them. This CDR3 comprises 14 residues. Germline V lookup: CDR1 SGHRS, CDR2 YFSETQ. CDR3 sequence reads: CASSPGGLTDTQYF. CDR3 in DNA: TGCGCCAGCAGCCCGGGGGGCCTCACAGATACGCAGTATTTT.

V and J are TRBV7-2 and TRBJ1-5, with a weak D call TRBD1 (5 bases). The CDR3 contains 16 residues. CDR1 is SGHTA, CDR2 FQGNSA, per germline. V was shortened by 3 bases and J by 4 bases, with 16 bases between the two germline ends. The CDR3 DNA reads as TGTGCCAGCAGCTTCTGGACATCTACTGGGAATCAGCCCCAGCATTTT. Amino acid sequence: CASSFWTSTGNQPQHF.

This chain connects TRBV3-1 (or the pseudogene TRBV3-2) to TRBJ2-1, with TRBD2 matching 8 bases. V was pared by 0 bases and J by 4 bases, with 8 bases of the junction left unmatched. The length of the CDR3 is 17 residues. Per the germline V gene, CDR1 is LGHDT and CDR2 is YNNKEL (reference sequence). This CDR3 is CASSQDGPSGPYNEQFF. The CDR3 DNA is TGTGCCAGCAGCCAAGATGGCCCTAGCGGGCCATACAATGAGCAGTTCTTC.

This sequence joins TRBV9 and TRBJ2-3; 9 bases map to TRBD2. Germline trimming cut 0 bases from V and 2 bases from J; bases unmatched to any gene: 4. The CDR3 is 16 amino acids. Germline V gene sequence: CDR1 SGDLS, CDR2 YYNGEE. DNA of the CDR3: TGTGCCAGCAGCGTAGCTCCTAGCGGGACCACAGATACGCAGTATTTT. Protein: CASSVAPSGTTDTQYF.

The DNA of the CDR3 is TGTGCCAGCAGTTTACAACAGGGATTAACCTATAATTCACCCCTCCACTTT. Protein product: CASSLQQGLTYNSPLHF. This chain uses TRBV28 with TRBJ1-6; maybe TRBD1 (6 bases). Germline CDR1 and CDR2: MDHEN and SYDVKM. Between the trimmed V and J ends, which lost 2 bases and 2 bases, there was a span of 13 bases. The CDR3 runs to 17 residues. The whole variable domain, remainder taken from reference TRBV28 and TRBJ1-6, is DVKVTQSSRYLVKRTGEKVFLECVQDMDHENMFWYRQDPGLGLRLIYFSYDVKMKEKGDIPEGYSVSREKKERFSLILESASTNQTSMYLCASSLQQGLTYNSPLHFGNGTRLTVT.

The chain recombines TRBV12-3 or TRBV12-4 with TRBJ1-1; D not resolved. This CDR3 region has 13 residues. V was pared by 7 bases and J by 6 bases, with 15 bases between. The CDR3 DNA sequence: TGTGCCAGCACCCCCGTGTTAAGCGCTGAAGCTTTCTTT. This gives the protein CASTPVLSAEAFF.

J is TRBJ1-5 and V is TRBV9, with D hard to call. The CDR3 is 15 amino acids. The ends were cut back, 2 bases at V and 2 bases at J, with 11 bases in the middle. CDR1 is SGDLS, CDR2 YYNGEE, per germline. In DNA form, the CDR3 reads TGTGCCAGCAGCGTGGAGGGATTGGGCAATCAGCCCCAGCATTTT. Its protein is CASSVEGLGNQPQHF.

The V call is TRBV29-1, the J call TRBJ2-1; the match to TRBD1 covers 7 bases. Germline V gene lookup returns CDR1 SQVTM and CDR2 ANQGSEA. J gave up 4 bases and V 6 bases, and 18 bases lay outside the gene matches. The CDR3 loop spans 17 amino acids. The CDR3 here is CSVFLRAGGPHYNEQFF. CDR3 nucleotide sequence: TGCAGCGTATTCCTTCGGGCAGGGGGTCCACATTACAATGAGCAGTTCTTC.

This chain joins TRBV5-1 and TRBJ2-3; 9 nucleotides match TRBD2. V shed 0 bases, J shed 5 bases, and the junction held 7 bases outside the gene matches. In germline, CDR1 is SGHRS, CDR2 YFSETQ. CDR3 length: 16 amino acids. This CDR3 reads CASSLGASGGQDTQYF. The CDR3, as DNA: TGCGCCAGCAGCTTGGGGGCCAGCGGGGGGCAAGATACGCAGTATTTT.